A selection of T cell receptor beta chains follows, all from one sample in a study of blood T cell repertoires in COVID-19. The table came from immunoSEQ multiplex PCR; TCRdb's copy has only in-frame clones and leaves some out. Of around 200,000 clones listed, about 83% are singletons. Sequenced sample: peripheral blood. These receptors all stem from a man aged 50 or older with active or convalescent COVID-19. The CDR3 runs from the conserved cysteine through the conserved F or W. A D gene is named only where the DNA matches it firmly. Clone size is not always given. Where it is, it says once, few, many or a class for expanded clones.

j_call v_call d_call clone_size cdr3_nt cdr3_aa
TRBJ1-2 TRBV6-5 . . . CASTSGQILNGYTF
TRBJ1-2 TRBV11-2 . once TGTGCCAGCAGCGCCCCTCTAGTCGGCTACACCTTC CASSAPLVGYTF
TRBJ1-3 TRBV7-9 . . TGTGCCAGCAGCTTAGCAGGAGGGTCTGGAAACACCATATATTTT CASSLAGGSGNTIYF
TRBJ2-1 TRBV5-1 TRBD2 . TGCGCCAGCATGGGGCCTGGACTAGTCAGTGAGCAGTTCTTC CASMGPGLVSEQFF
TRBJ1-4 TRBV7-9 TRBD1 . TGTGCCAGCAGCGGGGGGACAGGAGTTGCAACTAATGAAAAACTGTTTTTT CASSGGTGVATNEKLFF
TRBJ1-6 TRBV19 . . TGTGCCAGTAGTAGACCCCAAGGGGGAAGCTCCTATAATTCACCCCTCCACTTT CASSRPQGGSSYNSPLHF
TRBJ1-6 TRBV10-1 TRBD1 . TGCGCCAGCAGTGAAGGGACAGTGAATTCACCCCTCCACTTT CASSEGTVNSPLHF
TRBJ2-1 TRBV3-1/TRBV3-2 . . TGTGCCAGCAGCCGTCTGGAGGACTCCTACAATGAGCAGTTCTTC CASSRLEDSYNEQFF
TRBJ1-6 TRBV7-2 TRBD1 . TGTGCCAGCAGGGGACAGGGGTATAATTCACCCCTCCACTTT CASRGQGYNSPLHF
TRBJ1-4 TRBV5-1 . . TGCGCCAGCAGCTTGGAACGGGTAACCTCTAATGAAAAACTGTTTTTT CASSLERVTSNEKLFF
TRBJ2-1 TRBV6-5 TRBD1 . TGTGCCAGCACCCATACTACAGGGGGGAATGAGCAGTTCTTC CASTHTTGGNEQFF
TRBJ2-7 TRBV6-6 TRBD1 . TGTGCCAGCAGTTACGCATACAGGGGGGACGAGCAGTACTTC CASSYAYRGDEQYF
TRBJ2-1 TRBV27 . few TGTGCCAGCAGTCTCTTCCGGGGCTACAATGAGCAGTTCTTC CASSLFRGYNEQFF
TRBJ2-7 TRBV10-2 . . TGCGCCAGCAGTGTGACAACGCCCGTTGGCGAGCAGTACTTC CASSVTTPVGEQYF
TRBJ2-1 TRBV9 . . TGTGCCAGCAGCGTTTCCAGGGGGGCACAAGGTGAGCAGTTCTTC CASSVSRGAQGEQFF
TRBJ1-2 TRBV21-1 . . TGTGCCAGCAGCAAAGGAAGCACGCGCTATGGCTACACCTTC CASSKGSTRYGYTF
TRBJ2-2 TRBV9 . . TGTGCCAGCAGCGACCCTTCAAGTACGGTCGACACCGGGGAGCTGTTTTTT CASSDPSSTVDTGELFF
TRBJ2-2 TRBV6-6 TRBD1 few TGTGCCAGCAGTCGGAGGTTCGGGACAGGGGACACCGGGGAGCTGTTTTTT CASSRRFGTGDTGELFF
TRBJ2-1 TRBV2 . . TGTGCCAGCAAAGAGACTTCTGGACCGCAGGGTGAGCAGTTCTTC CASKETSGPQGEQFF
TRBJ2-2 TRBV7-9 . few TGTGCCAGCAAGCAGGGGGGTGGCACCGGGGAGCTGTTTTTT CASKQGGGTGELFF
TRBJ2-3 TRBV6-5 TRBD1 . TGTGCCAGCAGTAAGACAGGGGTCGACACAGATACGCAGTATTTT CASSKTGVDTDTQYF
TRBJ2-5 TRBV3-1/TRBV3-2 TRBD2 . TGTGCCAGCAGCCAAGACTCCAGCGGGGATCAGACCCAGTACTTC CASSQDSSGDQTQYF
TRBJ2-3 TRBV2 . . TGTGCCAGCAGTGCCTTAGAAACAGATACGCAGTATTTT CASSALETDTQYF
TRBJ1-1 TRBV19 . few TGTGCCAGTAGTATAGGGCCGAACACTGAAGCTTTCTTT CASSIGPNTEAFF
TRBJ1-1 TRBV29-1 . . TGCAGCGGCGGGACTCCCTTAGGAGCTTTCTTT CSGGTPLGAFF
TRBJ1-5 TRBV28 TRBD1 . TGTGCCAGCAGTTCAGGACAGGGGGGCAATCAGCCCCAGCATTTT CASSSGQGGNQPQHF
TRBJ1-2 TRBV19 TRBD1 . TGTGCCAGTAAGCCCGGGACAGCTACTAACTATGGCTACACCTTC CASKPGTATNYGYTF
TRBJ2-3 TRBV28 TRBD2 . TGTGCCAGCAGTCGCGTATTAGCGGGGAGCACAGATACGCAGTATTTT CASSRVLAGSTDTQYF
TRBJ2-1 TRBV11-3 . . TGTGCCAGCAGCTTAGGGCTTTCCTACAATGAGCAGTTCTTC CASSLGLSYNEQFF
TRBJ1-2 TRBV25-1 TRBD1 . TGTGCCAGCAGTCCCGGGACAGGTTGGGACTATGGCTACACCTTC CASSPGTGWDYGYTF
TRBJ1-1 TRBV28 . . TGTGCCAGCAGTATCCGGGGTTCCTGGAACACTGAAGCTTTCTTT CASSIRGSWNTEAFF
TRBJ2-1 TRBV19 TRBD2 . TGTGCCAGTAGGAAGGGACGGGGGGGACGCAATGAGCAGTTCTTC CASRKGRGGRNEQFF
TRBJ2-3 TRBV24-1 . . TGTGCCACCAGCACTAGCCCCGGTGGTGGTACGCAGTATTTT CATSTSPGGGTQYF
TRBJ1-4 TRBV9 . . TGTGCCAGCAGCGCCAGGGGTTCTAATGAAAAACTGTTTTTT CASSARGSNEKLFF
TRBJ1-2 TRBV5-6 TRBD1 . TGTGCCAGCAGCTGGCTCACAGGGGGCGTTTATGGCTACACCTTC CASSWLTGGVYGYTF